The 11 T cell receptor beta chains reported below all come from one sample, sequenced in a study of T cell responses to AZD1222 COVID-19 vaccine. This table comes from immunoSEQ multiplex PCR, and its TCRdb copy is limited to in-frame clones, with some not included. This table holds some 94,000 clones, approximately 89% found once. The input for sequencing was peripheral blood, taken 28 days after the second AZD1222 dose. All receptors derive from an adult who received the AZD1222 COVID-19 vaccine.

The V call is TRBV27, the J call TRBJ2-2, with D unclear. There are 17 residues in the CDR3. V was clipped by 1 base and J by 4 bases, with 16 bases between them. Germline V gene data show CDR1 as MNHEY and CDR2 as SMNVEV (reference sequence). This chain's CDR3 is CASSLYGPGLSTGELFF. The CDR3 region has the DNA TGTGCCAGCAGTTTATACGGTCCAGGTTTAAGCACCGGGGAGCTGTTTTTT.

This rearrangement joins TRBV20-1 to TRBJ1-1; D is ambiguous. With 3 bases removed from V and 2 bases from J, the gap between germline ends came to 10 bases. Germline-derived CDR1 and CDR2 are DFQATT and SNEGSKA (reference sequence). The CDR3 has 13 amino acids. The CDR3 nucleotides are TGCAGTGCTAGTCGGGGTTTAAACACTGAAGCTTTCTTT. Translating gives CSASRGLNTEAFF.

V and J are TRBV7-6 and TRBJ1-1; TRBD1 might be the D (5 bases). Germline assignment: CDR1 SGHVS and CDR2 FNYEAQ. The CDR3 has 15 residues. Trimming left V 1 base short and J 10 bases short, with 19 bases between. The CDR3 reads CASSLGGFGSGGAFF. CDR3 DNA sequence: TGTGCCAGCAGCTTAGGGGGCTTTGGGAGCGGGGGAGCTTTCTTT.

The CDR3 spells CASSGTGTGEQYV. CDR3 bases: TGTGCCAGTAGTGGGACCGGGACAGGCGAGCAGTACGTC. The rearrangement joins TRBV19 to TRBJ2-7; 8 bases agree with TRBD1. The CDR3 consists of 13 residues. Trimming took 5 bases from V and 6 from J; bases not matched to a gene: 6. CDR1 and CDR2 (germline): LNHDA, SQIVND (reference sequence).

The chain combines TRBV5-1 with TRBJ1-1; D might be TRBD1 (6 bases). CDR1 SGHRS and CDR2 YFSETQ come from the germline V gene. CDR3 length equals 15 residues. V was clipped by 0 bases and J by 3 bases, with 12 bases between them. As DNA, the CDR3 is TGCGCCAGCAGCTTGGTGGGGGGCCCGGACACTGAAGCTTTCTTT. As protein: CASSLVGGPDTEAFF.

The rearrangement joins TRBV30 to TRBJ1-2; 7 nucleotides align to TRBD1. Trimming at V came to 1 base and at J to 4 bases, leaving 6 bases not matched to a gene. The CDR3 loop spans 14 amino acids. The V gene's germline CDR1 is GTSNPN and CDR2 SVGIG (reference sequence). The CDR3 is CAWSERQGIYGYTF. CDR3 bases: TGTGCCTGGAGTGAGAGACAGGGAATCTATGGCTACACCTTC.

This sequence joins TRBV4-1 and TRBJ2-7; tentative D call: TRBD2 (7 bases). V lost 1 base to trimming and J lost 2 bases, with 15 bases between them. This CDR3 spans 16 amino acids. CDR1 is MGHRA and CDR2 is YSYEKL in the germline V gene. CDR3 DNA: TGCGCCAGCAGCCAAGCATCGGGGGGCACCCCCTACGAGCAGTACTTC. It specifies CASSQASGGTPYEQYF.

This clone turned up a few times. The chain employs TRBV6-5 and TRBJ2-6, with 9 nucleotides matching TRBD2. CDR1 is MNHEY and CDR2 is SVGAGI in the germline V gene. CDR3 length: 15 amino acids. Losses at the gene ends were 7 bases for V and 2 bases for J; bases not matched to a gene: 3. The CDR3 nucleotides are TGTGCCAGCAATATAGCGGGGGCTGGGGCCAACGTCCTGACTTTC. It encodes CASNIAGAGANVLTF.

As for this clone: Germline and junction disagree at one end, which may indicate a read error. The chain links TRBV3-1 (or the pseudogene TRBV3-2) to TRBJ2-7; D is ambiguous. Germline V CDR1 and CDR2: LGHDT, YNNKEL (reference sequence). The length of the CDR3 is 11 residues. The CDR3 DNA sequence: TGTGCCAGCAGCCAAGAACGCCATCGGGTCTTC. This translates into CASSQERHRVF.

This clone was observed once. This chain uses TRBV19 with TRBJ2-1; D perhaps matches TRBD1 (6 bases). Trimming stripped 2 bases from V and 7 bases from J, with 9 bases between. Germline CDR1 is LNHDA and CDR2 is SQIVND (reference sequence). The CDR3 has 13 amino acids. The CDR3 is CASSISQGNEQFF. The CDR3, as DNA: TGTGCCAGTAGTATATCCCAGGGGAATGAGCAGTTCTTC.

The chain combines TRBV6-5 with TRBJ1-3; 7 bases agree with TRBD1. The CDR3 has 15 amino acids. CDR1 MNHEY and CDR2 SVGAGI come from the germline V gene. V dropped 6 bases and J dropped 7; count of bases not matched to a gene: 12. The CDR3 bases are TGTGCCAGCAGGGTCACCGGGACAGTCCTGAACACCATATATTTT. This translates into CASRVTGTVLNTIYF.